This TCR beta chain is from a study of blood T cell repertoires in COVID-19. TCRdb's table, derived via immunoSEQ multiplex PCR, lists solely in-frame clones and lacks some. Of under 150,000 clones in the sample, 75% to 90% were seen once. Germline V gene lookup returns CDR1 ENHRY and CDR2 SYGVKD. V was pared by 0 bases and J by 5 bases, with 13 bases between. This CDR3 spans 15 amino acids. The receptor's source is a woman aged 45-65 years with acute or convalescent COVID-19. The sequenced sample was peripheral blood. This sequence joins TRBV10-3 and TRBJ1-1, with a possible D match to TRBD1 (5 bases). This CDR3 reads CAISESVRGQTEAFF. DNA for the CDR3: TGTGCCATCAGTGAGTCCGTAAGGGGCCAAACTGAAGCTTTCTTT.